Shown below are 9 T cell receptor beta chains from a single sample sequenced in a study of cytomegalovirus exposure and HLA in healthy donors. The repertoire was sequenced with immunoSEQ multiplex PCR; TCRdb's copy has only in-frame clones and lacks some. This sample has 120,000 or so clones, with about 96% found just once. Material: PBMCs. The receptor source for this set is a young man in good health and CMV-seronegative.

The chain combines TRBV10-3 with TRBJ1-1; D uncertain. Germline-derived CDR1 and CDR2 are ENHRY and SYGVKD. Trimming took 6 bases from V and 5 from J, leaving 16 bases between them. The CDR3 spans 14 residues. CDR3 sequence reads: CAISPPLGSTEAFF. In DNA form, the CDR3 reads TGTGCCATCAGCCCGCCTCTTGGGAGTACTGAAGCTTTCTTT.

The V gene is TRBV5-4, the J gene TRBJ2-7; a weak D match, TRBD2 (6 bases). Germline V gene sequence: CDR1 SGHNT, CDR2 YYREEE (reference sequence). This CDR3 is built from 15 residues. V was shortened by 9 bases and J by 0 bases, with 19 bases between the two germline ends. The CDR3 coding sequence is TGTGCCACTGCGGTGGGGGGAACGCACTCCTACGAGCAGTACTTC. This translates into CATAVGGTHSYEQYF. Looking up the rest from reference TRBV5-4 and TRBJ2-7 gives the full variable domain: ETGVTQSPTHLIKTRGQQVTLRCSSQSGHNTVSWYQQALGQGPQFIFQYYREEENGRGNFPPRFSGLQFPNYSSELNVNALELDDSALYLCATAVGGTHSYEQYFGPGTRLTVT.

The chain carries TRBV6-5 and TRBJ2-5, with D maybe TRBD1 (6 bases). V was shortened by 5 bases and J by 2 bases, with 9 bases between the two germline ends. In germline, CDR1 is MNHEY, CDR2 SVGAGI. This CDR3 is built from 13 residues. The CDR3 DNA follows: TGTGCCAGCAGTGAAGACAGGCAAGAGACCCAGTACTTC. Translated: CASSEDRQETQYF.

This rearrangement joins TRBV6-1 to TRBJ2-7, with D uncertain. Germline assignment: CDR1 MNHNS and CDR2 SASEGT. The CDR3 extends over 13 amino acids. Trimming removed 8 bases at V and 2 bases at J, with 13 bases between. This CDR3 is CASWAGFPYEQYF. The CDR3 DNA is TGTGCCAGCTGGGCAGGCTTCCCCTACGAGCAGTACTTC.

This clone appeared once. This chain connects TRBV2 to TRBJ1-4, with TRBD1 matching 7 bases. Germline CDR1 and CDR2: SNHLY and FYNNEI. V lost 5 bases, J lost 6 bases, and 18 bases stayed unmatched. The CDR3 has 18 residues. The CDR3 nucleotides read TGTGCCAGCAGTCTTAACCGGGACAGCCCCGTCCTTCATGAAAAACTGTTTTTT. This encodes CASSLNRDSPVLHEKLFF.

J is TRBJ1-1 and V is TRBV2; weak D call: TRBD1 (5 bases). V was shortened by 4 bases and J by 3 bases, with 12 bases between the two germline ends. CDR1 SNHLY and CDR2 FYNNEI come from the germline V gene. The CDR3 runs to 14 residues. The CDR3 sequence: CASSVRWGDTEAFF. The CDR3 bases are TGTGCCAGCAGTGTCAGGTGGGGCGACACTGAAGCTTTCTTT.

The DNA of the CDR3 is TGCGCCAGCAGCTTGCGGGGCGGAGGCGCGGGAGACTACGAGCAGTACTTC. Translated, it gives CASSLRGGGAGDYEQYF. The chain uses TRBV5-1 and TRBJ2-7; 7 positions match TRBD2. The germline V gene encodes CDR1 SGHRS and CDR2 YFSETQ. Trimming removed 1 base from V and 3 bases from J; junction bases left unmatched: 13. The CDR3 sequence is 17 residues long.

This chain joins TRBV6-1 and TRBJ2-7; 7 bases are shared with TRBD1. Germline V gene lookup returns CDR1 MNHNS and CDR2 SASEGT. The CDR3 is 13 amino acids. Trimming cost V 5 bases and J 3 bases; bases outside gene matches: 4. In DNA, the CDR3 is TGTGCCAGCAGTACCGGACAGGACTACGAGCAGTACTTC. It encodes CASSTGQDYEQYF.

The gene calls are TRBV9 and TRBJ1-1; 7 nucleotides match TRBD1. This CDR3 contains 13 residues. V was clipped by 0 bases and J by 6 bases; unmatched bases: 2. CDR1 and CDR2 (germline): SGDLS, YYNGEE. As DNA, the CDR3 is TGTGCCAGCAGCGTAGGGGACAGAGCTGAAGCTTTCTTT. Its translation is CASSVGDRAEAFF.